The T cell receptor beta chain described here comes from a study of blood T cells in healthy people across ages. This clonotype has more than one count but fewer than ten. PCR was performed a second time for roughly 7 to 11 cycles using a sample-barcoded 5' primer and a J-beta primer mix. TCRdb reprocessed the 5' RACE reads via MiXCR and lists one record per CDR3 protein. The sample records about 680,000 distinct CDR3 sequences, over 45% being singletons. The CDR3 totals 14 residues. V lost 5 bases, J lost 6 bases, and 7 bases stayed unmatched. Per the germline V gene, CDR1 is DFQATT and CDR2 is SNEGSKA (reference sequence).

The V call is TRBV20-1, the J call TRBJ2-1, with 10 nucleotides matching TRBD2. This receptor was identified in a woman aged 60 to 75 in good health. What was sequenced was blood. The DNA of the CDR3 is TGCAGTGCTGACCCTAGCGGGAGCACCAATGAGCAGTTCTTC. It translates to CSADPSGSTNEQFF.